This passage covers 9 T cell receptor beta chains from one sample sequenced in a study of chemoradiotherapy in HPV16-positive cancers. The table came from immunoSEQ multiplex PCR; TCRdb's copy has only in-frame clones and leaves some out. The sample carries some 19,000 clones, roughly 86% recorded once. Specimen: blood, collected from a patient who underwent chemoradiotherapy. These receptors all come from a human donor with HPV-associated anogenital cancer.

There are a few counts of this clone. The genes are TRBV7-3 and TRBJ2-3; 8 bases fit TRBD2. Germline-derived CDR1 and CDR2 are SGHTA and FQGTGA. The CDR3 has 14 amino acids. The V and J ends lost 5 bases and 2 bases, in that order; junction bases with no gene match: 3. The CDR3 loop is CASSLSGTTDTQYF. CDR3 in DNA: TGTGCCAGCAGCCTTAGCGGGACCACAGATACGCAGTATTTT.

This clone was seen only a few times. The rearrangement links TRBV4-3 to TRBJ2-1; unclear D gene. V lost 2 bases to trimming and J lost 6 bases, with 14 bases between them. Germline CDR1 and CDR2: LGHNA and YSLEER. The CDR3 length is 15 residues. In DNA form, the CDR3 reads TGCGCCAGCAGCCAACAGGACGGTTATCTCAATGAGCAGTTCTTC. It specifies CASSQQDGYLNEQFF.

This rearrangement joins TRBV7-8 to TRBJ2-5; weak D call: TRBD1 (7 bases). The V end lost 5 bases, the J end lost 5 bases, and 24 bases lay between the germline ends. The CDR3 loop spans 17 amino acids. Germline-derived CDR1 and CDR2 are SGHVS and FQNEAQ. The CDR3 region has the DNA TGTGCCAGCAGCACCGGGGGAAGGGGCCCCAGGGGGGAGACCCAGTACTTC. Translated: CASSTGGRGPRGETQYF.

The rearrangement links TRBV5-4 to TRBJ1-2; TRBD1 matches 9 bases. The CDR3 sequence is 13 residues long. In germline, CDR1 is SGHNT, CDR2 YYREEE (reference sequence). The V gene end was trimmed by 5 bases and the J gene end by 7 bases; junction bases not matched to a gene: 6. DNA of the CDR3: TGTGCCAGCAGACCTATGACAGGGGGTGGCTACACCTTC. Amino acids: CASRPMTGGGYTF.

The chain employs TRBV28 and TRBJ2-4, with D perhaps matching TRBD2 (5 bases). Between the trimmed V and J ends, which lost 5 bases and 8 bases, there was a span of 13 bases. This CDR3 spans 13 amino acids. Germline V CDR1 and CDR2: MDHEN, SYDVKM. CDR3 in DNA: TGTGCCAGCAGTACAAATCCCGGGGACATTCAGTACTTC. This gives the protein CASSTNPGDIQYF.

The V and J genes are TRBV5-1 and TRBJ2-3, with D perhaps matching TRBD2 (6 bases). V lost 0 bases to trimming and J lost 0 bases, with 11 bases between them. CDR3 length equals 16 residues. The germline V gene encodes CDR1 SGHRS and CDR2 YFSETQ. The CDR3 spells CASSLVGGPSTDTQYF. As DNA, the CDR3 is TGCGCCAGCAGCTTGGTGGGGGGACCCAGCACAGATACGCAGTATTTT.

The V gene is TRBV7-9, the J gene TRBJ1-1; tentative D call: TRBD1 (5 bases). Trimming shortened V by 2 bases and J by 4 bases, and 14 bases separated the two germline ends. The CDR3 totals 15 residues. Germline V gives CDR1 SEHNR, CDR2 FQNEAQ (reference sequence). Written as DNA, the CDR3 is TGTGCCAGCAGCTTACTCGGGGGGTTCGGCACTGAAGCTTTCTTT. It specifies CASSLLGGFGTEAFF.

CDR3 protein: CASSLAGKSSGNTIYF. In DNA form, the CDR3 reads TGCGCCAGCAGCTTGGCAGGGAAGAGCTCTGGAAACACCATATATTTT. The J gene is TRBJ1-3, the V gene TRBV5-1; a possible D gene is TRBD1 (5 bases). V shed 0 bases and J shed 0 bases, with 10 bases lying between them. CDR3 length: 16 residues. Per germline, CDR1 SGHRS and CDR2 YFSETQ.

The chain has TRBV10-3 and TRBJ1-5; no clear D gene. The CDR3 runs 12 residues. Trimming shortened V by 0 bases and J by 3 bases, and 0 bases separated the two germline ends. Germline-derived CDR1 and CDR2 are ENHRY and SYGVKD. DNA of the CDR3: TGTGCCATCAGTGAGTCCAATCAGCCCCAGCATTTT. It codes for CAISESNQPQHF.